Each of the 10 T cell receptor beta chains below was sequenced from the same sample in a study of Ad26.COV2.S vaccination and SARS-CoV-2 variants. Produced via immunoSEQ multiplex PCR; TCRdb's table is partial and in-frame only. Of some 250,000 clones detected, more than 75% appear once; the ten largest clones hold about 10%. Treatment in this sample: around 19 received Ad26.COV2.S at low or high dose, single or two shots; 5 received placebo; per-sample allocation not given. Samples analyzed were those drawn on day 63 after the first vaccine or placebo injection. This material consisted of peripheral blood, taken in a trial of Ad26.COV2.S vaccine versus placebo. The receptors derive from a person between 18 and 65 years old who received the Ad26.COV2.S COVID-19 vaccine or a placebo.

The rearrangement uses TRBV30 and TRBJ1-2; 7 bases are a match to TRBD1. The CDR3 is 13 amino acids. From germline, CDR1 is GTSNPN and CDR2 SVGIG (reference sequence). V trimming: 0 bases; J trimming: 4 bases; junction bases outside the gene matches: 2. This chain's CDR3 is CAWSVGDSYGYTF. CDR3 DNA: TGTGCCTGGAGTGTAGGGGACAGCTATGGCTACACCTTC.

The chain joins TRBV7-9 to TRBJ2-1; D gene uncertain. There are 15 residues in the CDR3. Germline CDR1 reads SEHNR; CDR2 reads FQNEAQ (reference sequence). V was pared by 7 bases and J by 5 bases, with 18 bases between. CDR3 coding DNA: TGTGCCAGCACCGGCCTTCGAGTCTGGGACAATGAGCAGTTCTTC. As protein: CASTGLRVWDNEQFF.

This sequence joins TRBV19 and TRBJ2-2; maybe TRBD1 (8 bases). V lost 1 base and J 6 bases, leaving 12 bases between the germline ends. CDR3 length: 15 amino acids. Germline CDR1 LNHDA, CDR2 SQIVND (reference sequence). CDR3 in amino acids: CASSIATGGAGELFF. The CDR3 DNA reads as TGTGCCAGTAGTATAGCCACAGGGGGGGCCGGGGAGCTGTTTTTT.

This clone has only one observation. This chain connects TRBV18 to TRBJ2-3; 9 bases align to TRBD2. This CDR3 has 16 amino acids. V lost 3 bases to trimming and J lost 1 base; unmatched junction nucleotides: 5. CDR1 KGHSH and CDR2 LQKENI come from the germline V gene. The CDR3 spells CASSPVPSGGTDTQYF. For the CDR3, the DNA is TGTGCCAGCTCACCTGTCCCTAGCGGGGGCACAGATACGCAGTATTTT.

V usage is TRBV24-1 and J usage is TRBJ2-3; TRBD1 agrees at 7 bases. Germline CDR1 and CDR2: KGHDR and SFDVKD. With 3 bases clipped from V and 1 base from J, the junction kept 6 bases outside the gene matches. The CDR3 contains 16 residues. The CDR3 bases are TGTGCCACCAGTGATCCGGGACAGCGCGGCACAGATACGCAGTATTTT. It translates to CATSDPGQRGTDTQYF.

This chain links TRBV9 with TRBJ1-5, with D tentatively TRBD1 (6 bases). CDR3 length: 14 amino acids. Trimming removed 0 bases at V and 7 bases at J, with 11 bases between. In germline, CDR1 is SGDLS, CDR2 YYNGEE. CDR3 nucleotides: TGTGCCAGCAGCGTAGATGGGGGGCTCCAGCCCCAGCATTTT. It is translated as CASSVDGGLQPQHF. Supplemented by reference TRBV9 and TRBJ1-5, the full variable domain reads DSGVTQTPKHLITATGQRVTLRCSPRSGDLSVYWYQQSLDQGLQFLIQYYNGEERAKGNILERFSAQQFPDLHSELNLSSLELGDSALYFCASSVDGGLQPQHFGDGTRLSIL.

This clone was observed a handful of times. The V and J genes are TRBV7-3 and TRBJ2-5; TRBD2 matches 11 bases. The trim removed 11 bases at V and 2 bases at J, leaving 10 bases unmatched. This CDR3 is built from 15 residues. CDR1 is SGHTA and CDR2 is FQGTGA in the germline V gene. The CDR3 region is CASGASGGSQETQYF. The DNA of the CDR3 is TGTGCCTCCGGGGCTAGCGGGGGGAGTCAAGAGACCCAGTACTTC.

The genes are TRBV9 and TRBJ2-7; tentative D call: TRBD1 (5 bases). CDR1 is SGDLS, CDR2 YYNGEE, per germline. V lost 0 bases to trimming and J lost 3 bases, with 13 bases between them. The CDR3 is 15 residues long. CDR3 region: CASSVDPGRVYEQYF. The CDR3 nucleotides read TGTGCCAGCAGCGTAGACCCCGGCAGGGTCTACGAGCAGTACTTC.

This chain links TRBV3-1 (or the pseudogene TRBV3-2) with TRBJ2-4; D is ambiguous. CDR1 and CDR2 (germline): LGHDT, YNNKEL (reference sequence). Trimming removed 0 bases from V and 0 bases from J, with 6 bases in between. The CDR3 covers 15 residues. The CDR3 sequence: CASSQDTLAKNIQYF. CDR3 sequence (DNA): TGTGCCAGCAGCCAAGATACCCTAGCCAAAAACATTCAGTACTTC.

The rearrangement links TRBV11-2 to TRBJ2-5; 12 bases line up with TRBD2. CDR1 and CDR2 (germline): SGHAT, FQNNGV. The CDR3 has 16 amino acids. The V and J ends lost 1 base and 5 bases, in that order; junction bases with no gene match: 5. The CDR3 here is CASSLGASGRDETQYF. CDR3 bases: TGTGCCAGCAGCTTAGGGGCTAGCGGGAGGGATGAGACCCAGTACTTC. The full variable domain, its missing parts supplied by reference TRBV11-2 and TRBJ2-5, is EAGVAQSPRYKIIEKRQSVAFWCNPISGHATLYWYQQILGQGPKLLIQFQNNGVVDDSQLPKDRFSAERLKGVDSTLKIQPAKLEDSAVYLCASSLGASGRDETQYFGPGTRLLVL.